Below, one TCR beta chain is given with its context. V gave up 6 bases and J gave up 4 bases; unmatched junction bases: 5. The germline V gene has CDR1 SGDLS and CDR2 YYNGEE. This CDR3 spans 14 amino acids. This sample is part of a study of blood T cell repertoires in COVID-19. Across the study: Specimens from acute and convalescent COVID-19 originated in the United States, Italy and Spain. The cDNA or gDNA used as material had been derived from T cells, B-cell-depleted T cells, or PBMCs.

Authors' data handling: Estimation of nucleated cell counts was performed using reference gene primer amplification. TCRdb's table, derived via immunoSEQ multiplex PCR, lists solely in-frame clones and lacks some. Clonal size and the V and J genes are those of that table, whereas D and trimming came from the DNA. The sample has 65,000 to 95,000 clones, 70% to 80% seen once. The sequencing input was peripheral blood. This chain links TRBV9 with TRBJ2-1; 9 bases line up with TRBD2. The receptor was isolated from a man aged 50 or older with active or convalescent COVID-19. The CDR3 sequence is CASNIAGEYNEQFF. The CDR3, as DNA: TGTGCCAGCAACATAGCGGGGGAATACAATGAGCAGTTCTTC.